The T cell receptor (beta chain) under discussion was sequenced for a study of blood T cell repertoires in COVID-19. Study in general: Material from acute and convalescent COVID-19 was sourced from the United States, Italy and Spain. Sample material is recorded as cDNA or gDNA derived from T cells, B-cell-depleted T cells, or PBMCs.

V shed 3 bases and J 4 bases; nucleotides not matched to a gene: 8. Germline V gives CDR1 ENHRY, CDR2 SYGVKD. The length of the CDR3 is 15 residues. As originally analysed: For nucleated cells, counts were estimated from reference gene primer amplification. Measured with immunoSEQ multiplex PCR; TCRdb has only the in-frame clones, and not every one. That table supplies the V and J calls and clone size; D and trimming were determined from the DNA. The data contain about 170,000 clones, around 82% of them seen just once; the ten biggest clones take up approximately 11%. The chain joins TRBV10-3 to TRBJ1-1, with TRBD1 identical over 7 bases. Sequencing was done on a sample of peripheral blood. The receptor comes from a man between 65 and 79 years old with active or convalescent COVID-19. The chain's CDR3 is CAISDRGGAGTEAFF. Here the CDR3 DNA reads TGTGCCATCAGTGATCGAGGGGGCGCGGGCACTGAAGCTTTCTTT.